The T cell receptor beta chain under discussion was sequenced for a study of TIL therapy for anti-PD-1-resistant metastatic lung cancer. CDR3 length: 17 residues. Whole-study findings and limits: This highly selected cohort may not generalize to typical lung cancer patients.

Sequencing used immunoSEQ v3. Assay: immunoSEQ multiplex PCR; the TCRdb copy retains only in-frame clones and omits some. This repertoire shows roughly 60,000 clones, about 73% found once; its top ten account for 1.8%. The sample's time point: pre-treatment sample, taken before nivolumab and TIL therapy. On this clone: The antigen remains unidentified.

The chain uses TRBV7-5 and TRBJ1-3. TRBV7-5 is assigned pseudogene status. Material: blood, obtained at baseline. The receptor comes from a person aged 25-80 years with non-small cell lung cancer. CDR3 in amino acids: CARSPLQDSSSGNTIYF. The CDR3 DNA reads TGTGCCAGAAGCCCACTACAGGACTCGAGCTCTGGAAACACCATATATTTT.